This T cell receptor beta chain was sequenced during a study of blood T cell repertoires in COVID-19. About the study: Whether acute or convalescent, the COVID-19 samples came from the United States, Italy and Spain.

Germline loops: CDR1 SGHTA, CDR2 FQGNSA. CDR3 length equals 18 residues. V lost 1 base to trimming and J lost 8 bases, with 23 bases between them. Per the study methods: Amplification from reference gene primers served as the basis for estimated nucleated cell counts. Using immunoSEQ multiplex PCR, the repertoire was profiled, and TCRdb retains in-frame clones only, with some absent. Clone size and the V and J calls come from that table; the DNA yielded D and trimming. Of over 60,000 clones in the sample, just under 90% were seen once. This clone occurred a few times. Sequenced sample: peripheral blood. The receptor's source is a woman older than 75 with active COVID-19. The genes are TRBV7-2 and TRBJ1-4, with TRBD1 as a possible D gene (5 bases). The CDR3 region is CASSLEGPYLKRGEKLFF. The CDR3, as DNA: TGTGCCAGCAGCTTAGAAGGCCCCTACTTAAAGCGGGGGGAAAAACTGTTTTTT.